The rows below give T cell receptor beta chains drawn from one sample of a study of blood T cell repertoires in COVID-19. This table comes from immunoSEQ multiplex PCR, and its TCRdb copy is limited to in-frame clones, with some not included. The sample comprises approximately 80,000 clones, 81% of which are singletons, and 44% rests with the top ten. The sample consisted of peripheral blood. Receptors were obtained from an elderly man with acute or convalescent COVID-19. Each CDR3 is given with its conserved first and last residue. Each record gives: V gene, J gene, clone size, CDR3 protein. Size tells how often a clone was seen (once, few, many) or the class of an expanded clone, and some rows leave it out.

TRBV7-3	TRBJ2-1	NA	CASSSVASGLYNEQFF
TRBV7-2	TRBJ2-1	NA	CASSLAVSSYNEQFF
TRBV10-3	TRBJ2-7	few	CASNRDIAYEQYF
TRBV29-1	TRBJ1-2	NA	CSVEIPFWTEANYGYTF
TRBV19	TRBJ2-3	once	CASSILASRRTDTQYF
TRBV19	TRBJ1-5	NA	CASRTGGTNSNQPQHF
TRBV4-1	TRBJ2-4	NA	CASSQAGVRSKNIQYF
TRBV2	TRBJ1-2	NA	CASSGQGKGYGYTF
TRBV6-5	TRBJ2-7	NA	CASSYFTGLAYEQYF
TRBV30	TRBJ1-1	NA	CALDRVLNTEAFF
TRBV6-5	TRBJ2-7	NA	CASRVTSGRAYEQYF
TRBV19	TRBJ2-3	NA	CASSIPQGLSTDTQYF
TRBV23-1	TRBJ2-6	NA	CASRYPGTGLGSGANVLTF
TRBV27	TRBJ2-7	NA	CASSPWGTSSYEQYF
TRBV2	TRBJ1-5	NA	CASSEYAGINQPQHF
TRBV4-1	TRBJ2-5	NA	CASSQERTAGQETQYF
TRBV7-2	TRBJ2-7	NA	CASSLVQAAYEQYF
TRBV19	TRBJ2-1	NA	CASSIVSGRINEQFF
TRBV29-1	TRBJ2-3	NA	CSVRTSRGDTQYF
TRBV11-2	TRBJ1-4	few	CASSPFTRRDANEKLFF
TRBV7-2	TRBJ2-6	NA	CASSLALGRKSSGANVLTF
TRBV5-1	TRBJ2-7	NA	CASSYYLAGGSYEQYF
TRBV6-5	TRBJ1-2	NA	CASSQDSIYGYTF
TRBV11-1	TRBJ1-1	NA	CASSFSGEDTEAFF
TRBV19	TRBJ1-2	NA	CASSRGYGYTF
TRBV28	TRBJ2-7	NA	CASSPPGPPGQYF
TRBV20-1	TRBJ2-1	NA	CSASGGLAGGSSKFF
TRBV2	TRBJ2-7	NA	CASSEHQDSYEQYF
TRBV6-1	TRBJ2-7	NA	CASSEGRRGPYEQYF